This T cell receptor (beta chain) was captured in a study of naive and memory T cell subsets. Findings and caveats of the study: No ground truth validated the naive and memory repertoire findings.

This CDR3 region has 16 residues. Per the germline V gene, CDR1 is GTSNPN and CDR2 is SVGIG (reference sequence). A few counts support this clonotype. Antigen unknown. The junction differs from germline at one of its ends, possibly a read error. An equimolar mix of two oligonucleotides served as the beta constant-region primer for TRBC1 and TRBC2. An oligonucleotide with the SP2 primer and a 12-nucleotide UMI was ligated to the cDNA 3' end. The ligated cDNA underwent four PCR rounds using SP2 and nested alpha and beta constant-region primers. MiXCR, applied by TCRdb to the UMI-ligation and nested PCR reads, yields one record per CDR3 protein. The table lists about 85,000 distinct CDR3 sequences, over 10% of them singletons.

The TCR comes from a human donor in good health. The chain couples TRBV30 to TRBJ2-5; D is undetermined. Material: central memory CD4+ T cells from blood. Here the CDR3 DNA reads TGTGCCTGGAGTGTACGATCGCGGAACCCCCCAGAGGCCCAGTACTTC. It encodes CAWSVRSRNPPEAQYF.